These 26 T cell receptor beta chains were sequenced from one sample in a study of beta chain features in type 1 diabetes. Study-level results: Moderate but significant shortening of TCRB CDR3s was recorded in all four CD4+ subsets from Type 1 diabetes patients.

The authors reverse transcribed all of the isolated RNA, so sequencing captured expressed TCRB transcripts. Only in-frame clones appear in the TCRdb table, and some are missing; sequencing was by immunoSEQ multiplex PCR. The sample lists 310,000 or so clones, 7% to 10% occurring once. No antigen has been identified for these receptors. Source material: central memory CD4+ T cells from blood. These receptors originate from a man aged 30 to 45 with type 1 diabetes.

This clone was seen at least ten times. The chain combines TRBV13 with TRBJ2-2; 8 bases agree with TRBD1. CDR1 and CDR2 from the germline V gene are PRHDT and FYEKMQ (reference sequence). Germline trimming cut 5 bases from V and 2 bases from J; bases unmatched to any gene: 7. The CDR3 loop spans 16 amino acids. The CDR3 region has the DNA TGTGCCAGCAGCCCCCAGACAGGGGCTAACACCGGGGAGCTGTTTTTT. This codes for CASSPQTGANTGELFF.

This clone appeared a few times. This sequence joins TRBV30 and TRBJ2-1, with 11 bases fitting TRBD2. Germline trimming cut 0 bases from V and 2 bases from J; bases unmatched to any gene: 0. The CDR3 contains 15 residues. The germline V gene encodes CDR1 GTSNPN and CDR2 SVGIG (reference sequence). The CDR3 nucleotides are TGTGCCTGGAGTGTACTAGCGGGGGCCTACAATGAGCAGTTCTTC. Encoded protein: CAWSVLAGAYNEQFF.

The V call is TRBV7-8, the J call TRBJ1-5; 10 nucleotides line up with TRBD1. Germline values: CDR1 SGHVS, CDR2 FQNEAQ. Trimming cost V 2 bases and J 0 bases; bases outside gene matches: 4. CDR3 length: 17 amino acids. The CDR3 loop reads CASSLFGTGDSNQPQHF. The CDR3 nucleotides read TGTGCCAGCAGCTTATTCGGGACAGGGGATAGCAATCAGCCCCAGCATTTT.

Only a few counts were recorded for this clone. The chain is built from TRBV7-9 and TRBJ2-5, with a tentative D call TRBD2 (5 bases). V was cut by 0 bases and J by 9 bases, with 14 bases left in between. This CDR3 has 14 residues. CDR1 is SEHNR and CDR2 is FQNEAQ in the germline V gene (reference sequence). In DNA, the CDR3 is TGTGCCAGCAGCTTAGCGAGGGAGTCCCCGCCCCAGTACTTC. Protein product: CASSLARESPPQYF.

The chain recombines TRBV19 with TRBJ1-1; the D gene is possibly TRBD1 (6 bases). V lost 7 bases, J lost 3 bases, and 18 bases lay in between. The V gene's germline CDR1 is LNHDA and CDR2 SQIVND (reference sequence). The CDR3 loop spans 15 amino acids. Written as DNA, the CDR3 is TGTGCCAGTACCTCGATACAGGGAGGGGACACTGAAGCTTTCTTT. This translates into CASTSIQGGDTEAFF. Variable domain in full (rest from reference TRBV19 and TRBJ1-1): DGGITQSPKYLFRKEGQNVTLSCEQNLNHDAMYWYRQDPGQGLRLIYYSQIVNDFQKGDIAEGYSVSREKKESFPLTVTSAQKNPTAFYLCASTSIQGGDTEAFFGQGTRLTVV.

This clone was seen more than once but under ten times. V and J are TRBV4-1 and TRBJ1-1, with unresolved D. The CDR3 covers 15 residues. Germline CDR1 and CDR2: MGHRA and YSYEKL. The V and J ends lost 0 bases and 3 bases respectively, with 11 bases between them. The CDR3 is CASSQDFSPYTEAFF. The CDR3, as DNA: TGCGCCAGCAGCCAAGATTTTTCCCCCTACACTGAAGCTTTCTTT.

The chain joins TRBV5-1 to TRBJ2-1; perhaps TRBD1 as D (5 bases). CDR1 and CDR2 (germline): SGHRS, YFSETQ. CDR3 length: 13 residues. V lost 3 bases and J 4 bases, leaving 8 bases between the germline ends. Here the CDR3 DNA reads TGCGCCAGCAGCTCCGACAGTTACAATGAGCAGTTCTTC. Its translation: CASSSDSYNEQFF.

J is TRBJ2-7 and V is TRBV7-2, with a weak D call TRBD2 (6 bases). The CDR3 is 13 amino acids. The V end was cut by 3 bases, the J end by 2 bases, with 8 bases between. Germline V lookup: CDR1 SGHTA, CDR2 FQGNSA. CDR3 loop: CASSFGGTYEQYF. The CDR3 DNA is TGTGCCAGCAGCTTCGGGGGTACCTACGAGCAGTACTTC.

This clone was detected only a few times. The chain joins TRBV10-3 to TRBJ1-1; D unresolved. This CDR3 contains 11 residues. Deletions cut 6 bases from V and 6 bases from J, with 8 bases between. From germline, CDR1 is ENHRY and CDR2 SYGVKD. In DNA, the CDR3 is TGTGCCATCAGGGAACAGTCTGAAGCTTTCTTT. Protein product: CAIREQSEAFF.

This clone has more than one count but fewer than ten. This rearrangement joins TRBV11-3 to TRBJ1-1; no reliable D call. With 5 bases removed from V and 1 base from J, the gap between germline ends came to 11 bases. The CDR3 runs 14 residues. CDR1 and CDR2 (germline): SGHNT, YENEEA. In nucleotides, the CDR3 is TGTGCCAGCAGCCATAACCGACAGAACACTGAAGCTTTCTTT. Its protein product is CASSHNRQNTEAFF. The full variable domain, rest sourced from reference TRBV11-3 and TRBJ1-1, is EAGVVQSPRYKIIEKKQPVAFWCNPISGHNTLYWYLQNLGQGPELLIRYENEEAVDDSQLPKDRFSAERLKGVDSTLKIQPAELGDSAVYLCASSHNRQNTEAFFGQGTRLTVV.

This clone was seen a handful of times. This chain joins TRBV21-1 and TRBJ2-5; TRBD1, the D gene given by the table, was not confirmed from the DNA. TRBV21-1 constitutes a pseudogene. The CDR3 has 14 residues. CDR3 sequence: CASSKEGQRETQYF. The CDR3 DNA is TGTGCCAGCAGCAAAGAAGGACAGAGAGAGACCCAGTACTTC.

This clone turned up a few times. This chain uses TRBV7-8 with TRBJ1-3; D unclear. The V gene lost 2 bases and the J gene lost 0 bases, with 8 bases spanning the gap. Germline CDR1 and CDR2: SGHVS and FQNEAQ. The CDR3 spans 15 residues. CDR3 sequence (DNA): TGTGCCAGCAGCTTATCCTCCAACTCTGGAAACACCATATATTTT. Protein: CASSLSSNSGNTIYF.

The gene calls are TRBV19 and TRBJ2-5; 8 positions match TRBD1. Looked up from germline, CDR1 is LNHDA and CDR2 is SQIVND (reference sequence). The CDR3 runs to 15 residues. Losses at the gene ends were 4 bases for V and 4 bases for J; bases not matched to a gene: 8. In DNA form, the CDR3 reads TGTGCCAGTAGTACCTACCACAGGGGGTCAGAGACCCAGTACTTC. This translates into CASSTYHRGSETQYF.

The chain employs TRBV29-1 and TRBJ1-4; the match to TRBD1 covers 9 bases. J gave up 10 bases and V 6 bases, and 3 bases lay outside the gene matches. The germline V gene has CDR1 SQVTM and CDR2 ANQGSEA. The CDR3 has 11 amino acids. The CDR3 here is CSVEDRGKLFF. CDR3 nucleotides: TGCAGCGTGGAGGACAGGGGAAAACTGTTTTTT. Drawing the rest from reference TRBV29-1 and TRBJ1-4, the complete variable domain is SAVISQKPSRDICQRGTSLTIQCQVDSQVTMMFWYRQQPGQSLTLIATANQGSEATYESGFVIDKFPISRPNLTFSTLTVSNMSPEDSSIYLCSVEDRGKLFFGSGTQLSVL.

The CDR3 DNA follows: TGCGCCAGCAGTAGACAGGGGGGACAAGAGACCCAGTACTTC. It specifies CASSRQGGQETQYF. The genes are TRBV5-1 and TRBJ2-5, with 9 bases identical to TRBD1. V shed 5 bases, J shed 2 bases, and the junction held 4 bases outside the gene matches. This CDR3 is built from 14 residues. Germline V lookup: CDR1 SGHRS, CDR2 YFSETQ.

This clone was observed many times. Other DNA sequences in the same sample also yield this CDR3. The rearrangement joins TRBV7-9 to TRBJ2-7; 10 bases are a match to TRBD1. The CDR3 spans 14 residues. In germline, CDR1 is SEHNR, CDR2 FQNEAQ (reference sequence). V lost 5 bases to trimming and J lost 3 bases; unmatched junction nucleotides: 4. This chain's CDR3 is CASSRDRGSYEQYF. Written as DNA, the CDR3 is TGTGCCAGCAGCAGGGACAGGGGAAGCTACGAGCAGTACTTC. Full variable domain (remainder filled in from reference TRBV7-9 and TRBJ2-7): DTGVSQNPRHKITKRGQNVTFRCDPISEHNRLYWYRQTLGQGPEFLTYFQNEAQLEKSRLLSDRFSAERPKGSFSTLEIQRTEQGDSAMYLCASSRDRGSYEQYFGPGTRLTVT.

The table lists this clone with a few counts. The CDR3 here is CASSPDRGDYGYTF. CDR3 bases: TGCGCCAGCAGCCCAGACAGGGGTGACTATGGCTACACCTTC. The V call is TRBV4-1, the J call TRBJ1-2, with 8 bases matching TRBD1. The germline V gene has CDR1 MGHRA and CDR2 YSYEKL. This CDR3 comprises 14 residues. Trimming removed 4 bases from V and 3 bases from J; junction bases left unmatched: 4.

This clone was seen more than once but under ten times. V is TRBV5-1 and J is TRBJ1-6; 8 nucleotides agree with TRBD1. The CDR3 has 18 amino acids. From germline, CDR1 is SGHRS and CDR2 YFSETQ. V dropped 3 bases and J dropped 8; count of bases not matched to a gene: 16. For the CDR3, the DNA is TGCGCCAGCAGCTCCCTGCCCACCTCGACAGGGGTTCATTCACCCCTCCACTTT. It is translated as CASSSLPTSTGVHSPLHF.

This clone has just a few counts. The chain carries TRBV4-3 and TRBJ2-3; 8 bases map to TRBD2. Looked up from germline, CDR1 is LGHNA and CDR2 is YSLEER. The V segment lost 1 base and the J segment 3 bases; nucleotides outside the gene matches: 9. CDR3 length: 17 residues. The CDR3 region has the DNA TGCGCCAGCAGCCAAGGGGTCGCGGGGGGCCGGACAGATACGCAGTATTTT. The encoded protein is CASSQGVAGGRTDTQYF.

The chain combines TRBV30 with TRBJ1-1, with 7 bases identical to TRBD1. V gave up 2 bases and J gave up 4 bases; unmatched junction bases: 4. The CDR3 spans 13 residues. The germline V gene encodes CDR1 GTSNPN and CDR2 SVGIG (reference sequence). CDR3: CAWSKTGITEAFF. The DNA of the CDR3 is TGTGCCTGGAGTAAGACAGGGATCACTGAAGCTTTCTTT.

The sample holds a few counts of this clone. The J gene is TRBJ1-2, the V gene TRBV28; D is ambiguous. Germline V gene data show CDR1 as MDHEN and CDR2 as SYDVKM. Trimming stripped 8 bases from V and 0 bases from J, with 16 bases between. The CDR3 is 15 residues long. CDR3 DNA sequence: TGTGCCAGCGGGTCTCCTGGAATAGCTAACTATGGCTACACCTTC. Protein sequence: CASGSPGIANYGYTF.

The V call is TRBV4-3, the J call TRBJ2-3, with TRBD2 matching over 10 bases. CDR3 size: 15 residues. Per the germline V gene, CDR1 is LGHNA and CDR2 is YSLEER. V shed 3 bases and J 6 bases; nucleotides not matched to a gene: 6. The CDR3 sequence: CASSHVTSGVDTQYF. The CDR3 region has the DNA TGCGCCAGCAGCCACGTAACTAGCGGGGTCGATACGCAGTATTTT.

The chain carries TRBV10-2 and TRBJ2-7, with D unresolved. Germline loops: CDR1 WSHSY, CDR2 SAAADI. CDR3 length: 15 amino acids. The germline V and J ends were trimmed by 0 bases and 1 base, with 10 bases remaining between them. The CDR3 DNA reads TGCGCCAGCAGTGAGTCGAACTCTCTATCCTACGAGCAGTACTTC. Translating it yields CASSESNSLSYEQYF.

This clone has just a few counts. V usage is TRBV5-1 and J usage is TRBJ2-5, with 12 bases lining up with TRBD2. Germline CDR1 reads SGHRS; CDR2 reads YFSETQ. With V trimmed by 4 bases and J by 9 bases, 7 bases remained unmatched. The CDR3 has 14 residues. CDR3 nucleotides: TGCGCCAGCAGCGTGGGACTAGCGGGCTCGGCCCAGTACTTC. Translation: CASSVGLAGSAQYF.

V is TRBV5-6 and J is TRBJ2-3; TRBD1 matches at 7 bases. The CDR3 consists of 15 residues. Germline CDR1 and CDR2: SGHDT and YYEEEE. V lost 4 bases and J lost 2; bases outside the gene matches: 7. The CDR3 DNA is TGTGCCAGCAGCCTCCGGACAGGATCCACAGATACGCAGTATTTT. Its protein is CASSLRTGSTDTQYF.

This clone was seen a few times. The J gene is TRBJ2-7, the V gene TRBV2, with a possible D match to TRBD1 (6 bases). Trimming pared 4 bases from V and 2 bases from J, leaving 9 bases between. The CDR3 has 13 amino acids. CDR1 and CDR2 from the germline V gene are SNHLY and FYNNEI. The DNA for the CDR3 is TGTGCCAGCAGTGCAGGGGATGCCTACGAGCAGTACTTC. It specifies CASSAGDAYEQYF.